This T cell receptor beta chain was found in a study of T cell repertoires in cytomegalovirus infection. Study-wide points: Of the TCR beta families, the public ones yielded a cumulative frequency that identified carriers of CMV plus the relevant HLA.

In the case of this clonotype: Its cognate antigen is unknown. A much larger clonotype is one base distant, so this may be a read error.

This CDR3 region has 15 residues. Germline CDR1 is SGHTA and CDR2 is FQGNSA. TCRdb recomputed calls from the reads with MiXCR, one row per CDR3 protein. The repertoire has around 550,000 distinct CDR3 sequences, around 27% of them found once; the top ten carry under 15%. The specimen was PBMCs. This clonotype was sampled from a human donor in good health (CMV status not recorded). Some clones in this sample may be carry-over from other donors' samples. The J gene is TRBJ1-2, the V gene TRBV7-2; 11 bases fit TRBD1. DNA of the CDR3: TGTGTCAGTCCAAGGGACAGGGGGGACTACGGTGGCTACACCTTC. Its translation is CVSPRDRGDYGGYTF.